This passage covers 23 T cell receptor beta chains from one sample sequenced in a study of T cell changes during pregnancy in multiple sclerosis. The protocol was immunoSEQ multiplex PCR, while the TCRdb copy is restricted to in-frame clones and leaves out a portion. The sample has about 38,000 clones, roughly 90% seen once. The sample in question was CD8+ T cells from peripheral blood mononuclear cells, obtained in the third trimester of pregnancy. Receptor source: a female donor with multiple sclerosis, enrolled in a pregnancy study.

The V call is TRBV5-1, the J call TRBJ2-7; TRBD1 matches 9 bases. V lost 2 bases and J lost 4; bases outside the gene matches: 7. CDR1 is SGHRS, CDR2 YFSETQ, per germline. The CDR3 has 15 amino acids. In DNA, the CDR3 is TGCGCCAGCAGCTTAATTTCCGGGACAGGGTACGAGCAGTACTTC. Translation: CASSLISGTGYEQYF.

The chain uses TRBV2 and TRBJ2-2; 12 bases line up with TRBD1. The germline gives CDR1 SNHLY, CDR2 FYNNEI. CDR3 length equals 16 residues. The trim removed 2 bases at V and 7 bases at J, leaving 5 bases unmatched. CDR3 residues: CASSERDRGLGGELFF. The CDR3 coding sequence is TGTGCCAGCAGTGAAAGGGACAGGGGGCTTGGCGGGGAGCTGTTTTTT. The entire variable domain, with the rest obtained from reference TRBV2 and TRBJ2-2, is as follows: EPEVTQTPSHQVTQMGQEVILRCVPISNHLYFYWYRQILGQKVEFLVSFYNNEISEKSEIFDDQFSVERPDGSNFTLKIRSTKLEDSAMYFCASSERDRGLGGELFFGEGSRLTVL.

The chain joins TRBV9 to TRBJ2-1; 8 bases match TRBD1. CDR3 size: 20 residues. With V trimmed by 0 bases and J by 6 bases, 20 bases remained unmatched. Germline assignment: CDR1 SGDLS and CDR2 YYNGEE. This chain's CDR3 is CASSVVSEDRVVDSPNEQFF. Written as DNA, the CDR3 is TGTGCCAGCAGCGTAGTGTCCGAGGACAGGGTTGTCGACTCCCCCAATGAGCAGTTCTTC.

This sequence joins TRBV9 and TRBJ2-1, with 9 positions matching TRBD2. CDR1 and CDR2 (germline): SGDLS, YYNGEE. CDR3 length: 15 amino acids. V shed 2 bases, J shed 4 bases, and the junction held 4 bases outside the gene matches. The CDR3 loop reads CASSVLAGNYNEQFF. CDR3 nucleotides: TGTGCCAGCAGCGTCCTAGCGGGGAATTACAATGAGCAGTTCTTC.

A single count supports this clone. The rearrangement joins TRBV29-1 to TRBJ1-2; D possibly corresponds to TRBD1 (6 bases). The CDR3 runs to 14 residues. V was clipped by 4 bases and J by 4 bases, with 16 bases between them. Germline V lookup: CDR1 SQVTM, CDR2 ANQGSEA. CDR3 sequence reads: CSVVLTGKGYGYTF. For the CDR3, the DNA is TGCAGCGTTGTCCTAACAGGGAAGGGCTATGGCTACACCTTC.

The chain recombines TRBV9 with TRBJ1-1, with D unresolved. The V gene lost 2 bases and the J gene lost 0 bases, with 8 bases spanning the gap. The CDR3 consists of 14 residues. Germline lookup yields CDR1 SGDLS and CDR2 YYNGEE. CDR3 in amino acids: CASSVSVMNTEAFF. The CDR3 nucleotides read TGTGCCAGCAGCGTGTCAGTGATGAACACTGAAGCTTTCTTT. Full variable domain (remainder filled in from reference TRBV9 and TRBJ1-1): DSGVTQTPKHLITATGQRVTLRCSPRSGDLSVYWYQQSLDQGLQFLIQYYNGEERAKGNILERFSAQQFPDLHSELNLSSLELGDSALYFCASSVSVMNTEAFFGQGTRLTVV.

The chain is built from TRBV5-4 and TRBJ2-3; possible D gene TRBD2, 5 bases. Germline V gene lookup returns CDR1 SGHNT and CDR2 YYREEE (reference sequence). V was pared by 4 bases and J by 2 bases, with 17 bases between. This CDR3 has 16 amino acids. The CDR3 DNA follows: TGTGCCAGCAGCGACCTAGCCGAAGACCTCACAGATACGCAGTATTTT. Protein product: CASSDLAEDLTDTQYF.

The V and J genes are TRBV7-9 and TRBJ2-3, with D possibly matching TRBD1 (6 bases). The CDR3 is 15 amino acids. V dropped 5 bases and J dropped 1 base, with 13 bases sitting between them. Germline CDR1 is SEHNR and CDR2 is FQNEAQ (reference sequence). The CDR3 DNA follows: TGTGCCAGCAGCCCCCGGGACATCGGCACAGATACGCAGTATTTT. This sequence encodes CASSPRDIGTDTQYF.

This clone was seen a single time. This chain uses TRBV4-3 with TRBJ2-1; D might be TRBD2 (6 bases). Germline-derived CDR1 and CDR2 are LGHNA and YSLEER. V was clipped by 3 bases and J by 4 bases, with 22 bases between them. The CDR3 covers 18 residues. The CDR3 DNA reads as TGCGCCAGCAGCCAGATCTCTCTTCTGGAGGGCCCATACAATGAGCAGTTCTTC. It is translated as CASSQISLLEGPYNEQFF.

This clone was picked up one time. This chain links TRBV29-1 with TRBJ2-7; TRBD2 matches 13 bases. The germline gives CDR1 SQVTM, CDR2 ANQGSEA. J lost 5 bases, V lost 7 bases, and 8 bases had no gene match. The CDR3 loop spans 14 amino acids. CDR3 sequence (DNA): TGCAGCGCCAAGGGGACTAGCGGGACCAACGAGCAGTACTTC. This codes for CSAKGTSGTNEQYF.

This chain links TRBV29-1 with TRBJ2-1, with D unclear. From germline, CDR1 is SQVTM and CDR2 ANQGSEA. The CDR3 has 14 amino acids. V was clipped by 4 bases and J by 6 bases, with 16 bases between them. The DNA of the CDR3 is TGCAGCGTTGGGAAAGAAAATCGAGGCAATGAGCAGTTCTTC. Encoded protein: CSVGKENRGNEQFF.

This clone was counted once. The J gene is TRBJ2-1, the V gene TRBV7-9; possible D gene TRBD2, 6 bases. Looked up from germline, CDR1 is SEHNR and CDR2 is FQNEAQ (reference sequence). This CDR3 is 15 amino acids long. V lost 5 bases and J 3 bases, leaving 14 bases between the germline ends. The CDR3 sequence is CASSPRDWDYNEQFF. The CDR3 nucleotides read TGTGCCAGCAGCCCCCGGGACTGGGACTACAATGAGCAGTTCTTC. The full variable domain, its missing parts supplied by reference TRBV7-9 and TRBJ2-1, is DTGVSQNPRHKITKRGQNVTFRCDPISEHNRLYWYRQTLGQGPEFLTYFQNEAQLEKSRLLSDRFSAERPKGSFSTLEIQRTEQGDSAMYLCASSPRDWDYNEQFFGPGTRLTVL.

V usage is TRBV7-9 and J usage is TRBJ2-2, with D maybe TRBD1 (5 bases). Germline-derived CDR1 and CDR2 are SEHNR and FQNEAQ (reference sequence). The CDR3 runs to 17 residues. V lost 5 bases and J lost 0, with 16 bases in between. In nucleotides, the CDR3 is TGTGCCAGCAGCCCTACCCCAGGGTTCGCGAACACCGGGGAGCTGTTTTTT. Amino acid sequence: CASSPTPGFANTGELFF.

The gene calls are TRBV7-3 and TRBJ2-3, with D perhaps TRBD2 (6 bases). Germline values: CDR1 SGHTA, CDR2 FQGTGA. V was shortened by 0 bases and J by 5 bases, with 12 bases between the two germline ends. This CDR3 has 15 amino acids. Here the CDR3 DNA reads TGTGCCAGCAGCTTAACGGGACTTCAGAAAGATACGCAGTATTTT. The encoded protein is CASSLTGLQKDTQYF.

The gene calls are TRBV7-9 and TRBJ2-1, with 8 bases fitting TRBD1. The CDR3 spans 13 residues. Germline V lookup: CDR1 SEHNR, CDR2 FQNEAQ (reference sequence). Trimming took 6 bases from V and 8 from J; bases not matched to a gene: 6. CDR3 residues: CASRGQGVYEQFF. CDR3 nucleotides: TGTGCCAGCAGAGGACAGGGTGTGTATGAGCAGTTCTTC.

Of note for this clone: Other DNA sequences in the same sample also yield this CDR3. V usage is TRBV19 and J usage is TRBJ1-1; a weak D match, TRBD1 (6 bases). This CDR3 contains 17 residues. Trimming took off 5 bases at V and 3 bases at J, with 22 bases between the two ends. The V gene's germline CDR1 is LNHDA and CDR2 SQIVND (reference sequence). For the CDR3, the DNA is TGTGCCAGTAGTCCCTGGCCTCCTCAGGGGAAGGACACTGAAGCTTTCTTT. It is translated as CASSPWPPQGKDTEAFF.

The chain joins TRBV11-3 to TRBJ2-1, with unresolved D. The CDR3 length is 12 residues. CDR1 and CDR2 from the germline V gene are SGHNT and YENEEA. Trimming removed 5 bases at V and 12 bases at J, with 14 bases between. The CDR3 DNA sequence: TGTGCCAGCAGCCGCCCCGGTTTCTGGCAGTTCTTC. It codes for CASSRPGFWQFF.

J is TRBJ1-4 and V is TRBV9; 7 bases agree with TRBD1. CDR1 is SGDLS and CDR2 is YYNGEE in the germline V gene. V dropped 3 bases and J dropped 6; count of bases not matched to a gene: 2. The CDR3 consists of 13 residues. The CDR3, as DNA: TGTGCCAGCAGCGCCGACAGGGATGAAAAACTGTTTTTT. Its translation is CASSADRDEKLFF.

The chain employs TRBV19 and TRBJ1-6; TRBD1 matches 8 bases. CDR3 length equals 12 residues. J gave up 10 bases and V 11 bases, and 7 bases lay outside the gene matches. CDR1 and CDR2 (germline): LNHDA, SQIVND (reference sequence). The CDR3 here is CAGGTGVSPLHF. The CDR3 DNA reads TGTGCCGGCGGGACAGGCGTCTCACCCCTCCACTTT.

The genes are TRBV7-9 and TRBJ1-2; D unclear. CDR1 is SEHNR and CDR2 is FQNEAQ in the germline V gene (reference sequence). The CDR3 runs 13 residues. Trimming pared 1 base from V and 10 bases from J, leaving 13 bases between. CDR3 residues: CASSLVSSPLYTF. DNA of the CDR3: TGTGCCAGCAGCTTAGTCAGTTCTCCTCTCTACACCTTC.

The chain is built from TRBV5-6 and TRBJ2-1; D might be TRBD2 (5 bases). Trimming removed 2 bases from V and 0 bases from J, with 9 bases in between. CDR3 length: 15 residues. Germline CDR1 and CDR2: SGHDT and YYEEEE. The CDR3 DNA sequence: TGTGCCAGCAGCTTTGTTGGGAGCTCCTACAATGAGCAGTTCTTC. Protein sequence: CASSFVGSSYNEQFF. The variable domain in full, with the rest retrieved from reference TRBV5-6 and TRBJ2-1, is DAGVTQSPTHLIKTRGQQVTLRCSPKSGHDTVSWYQQALGQGPQFIFQYYEEEERQRGNFPDRFSGHQFPNYSSELNVNALLLGDSALYLCASSFVGSSYNEQFFGPGTRLTVL.

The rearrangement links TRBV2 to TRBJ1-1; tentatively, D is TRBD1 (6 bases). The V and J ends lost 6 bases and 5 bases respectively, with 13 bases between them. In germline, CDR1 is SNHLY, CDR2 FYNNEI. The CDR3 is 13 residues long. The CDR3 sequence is CASRGGGATEAFF. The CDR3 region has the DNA TGTGCCAGCAGGGGCGGGGGGGCAACTGAAGCTTTCTTT.

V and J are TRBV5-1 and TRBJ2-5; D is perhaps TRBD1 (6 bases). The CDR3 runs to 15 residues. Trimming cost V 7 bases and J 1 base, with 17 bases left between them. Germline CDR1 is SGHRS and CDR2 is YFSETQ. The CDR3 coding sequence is TGCGCCAGCTTCCAGGGGCTTGGGACCCAAGAGACCCAGTACTTC. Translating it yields CASFQGLGTQETQYF.